The TCR beta chain under discussion was sequenced for a study of blood T cell repertoires in COVID-19. Study in general: Spain, Italy and the United States supplied samples that represented acute and convalescent COVID-19. T cells, B-cell-depleted T cells, or PBMCs supplied cDNA or gDNA.

The CDR3 is made up of 18 amino acids. Losses at the gene ends were 4 bases for V and 0 bases for J; bases not matched to a gene: 14. The germline V gene has CDR1 SGDLS and CDR2 YYNGEE. How the authors handled the data: Amplification from reference gene primers served as the basis for estimated nucleated cell counts. Clones were sequenced by immunoSEQ multiplex PCR, and TCRdb holds only the in-frame ones, with some missing. V and J calls and clone size come straight from that table; D and trimming were deduced from the DNA. The sample has 65,000 to 90,000 clones; approximately 90% are singletons. Specimen: peripheral blood. The chain recombines TRBV9 with TRBJ2-3; 7 positions match TRBD1. This receptor was taken from a man over 45 with acute or convalescent COVID-19. CDR3 nucleotide sequence: TGTGCCAGCAGCCCACTAGGGGGCAGGGACCCTAGCACAGATACGCAGTATTTT. Translated: CASSPLGGRDPSTDTQYF. The full variable domain, in which reference TRBV9 and TRBJ2-3 provide the parts outside the CDR3, is DSGVTQTPKHLITATGQRVTLRCSPRSGDLSVYWYQQSLDQGLQFLIQYYNGEERAKGNILERFSAQQFPDLHSELNLSSLELGDSALYFCASSPLGGRDPSTDTQYFGPGTRLTVL.